This T cell receptor beta chain was observed in a study of blood T cell repertoires in COVID-19. Across the study: Researchers got acute and convalescent COVID-19 samples from the United States, Italy and Spain. The analysed material was cDNA or gDNA that came from T cells, B-cell-depleted T cells, or PBMCs.

Study processing details: Reference gene primer amplification gave nucleated cell count estimates. Sequencing was performed with immunoSEQ multiplex PCR; in TCRdb, only in-frame clones are kept and a portion is missing. From that table come the V and J calls and clone size; the DNA was used to work out D and trimming. Of 23,000 or so clones listed, nearly 90% are singletons. CDR1 and CDR2 from the germline V gene are LNHDA and SQIVND (reference sequence). The CDR3 extends over 15 amino acids. V shed 4 bases and J shed 4 bases, with 16 bases lying between them. The chain employs TRBV19 and TRBJ1-1, with D unresolved. Material for sequencing was peripheral blood. This TCR was sampled from a man in his 70s with acute or convalescent COVID-19. CDR3 sequence (DNA): TGTGCCAGTAGTAGTCGACGCGGGGTAAGCACTGAAGCTTTCTTT. Amino acid sequence: CASSSRRGVSTEAFF.